This is a list of T cell receptor beta chains from one sample in a study of CD8 T cells in ankylosing spondylitis. TCRdb fed the 5' RACE reads into MiXCR, producing one record per CDR3 protein. Of about 800,000 distinct CDR3 sequences listed, approximately 12% were seen once; the top ten hold roughly 0.51%. The sample taken for sequencing was blood, either unsorted or a sorted T cell fraction (not recorded which). These receptors came from a male donor with ankylosing spondylitis. CDR3s include the opening cysteine and the closing phenylalanine or tryptophan. The D gene is left open where the match is weak. Where a row states a size, it is once, few, many or the class of an expanded clone; other rows omit it.

CDR3nt: TGTGCCAGCAGTCGGGGGTATGTGGTTGTGAACTATGGCTACACCTTC
CDR3aa: CASSRGYVVVNYGYTF
d_gene: .
j_gene: TRBJ1-2
abundance: .
v_gene: TRBV6-2/TRBV6-3

CDR3nt: TGCGCCAGCAGCCTTCTAGCGGTCTACAATGAGCAGTTCTTC
CDR3aa: CASSLLAVYNEQFF
d_gene: TRBD2
j_gene: TRBJ2-1
abundance: many
v_gene: TRBV4-3

CDR3nt: TGTGCCAGCAGCCTGGGGTGGGGCCTGAACACCGGGGAGCTGTTTTTT
CDR3aa: CASSLGWGLNTGELFF
d_gene: .
j_gene: TRBJ2-2
abundance: many
v_gene: TRBV5-5

CDR3nt: TGTGCCAGCAGTCCTAGAGGGACAGGAGCGACTGAAGCTTTCTTT
CDR3aa: CASSPRGTGATEAFF
d_gene: TRBD1
j_gene: TRBJ1-1
abundance: few
v_gene: TRBV6-1

CDR3nt: TGTGCCAGCAGCTGGCTGGGCGGGAGTAATTCCTACGAGCAGTACTTC
CDR3aa: CASSWLGGSNSYEQYF
d_gene: TRBD2
j_gene: TRBJ2-7
abundance: few
v_gene: TRBV7-2

CDR3nt: TGCGCCAGCAGCTTGGGTTCCTTATCCCACGAGCAGTACTTC
CDR3aa: CASSLGSLSHEQYF
d_gene: .
j_gene: TRBJ2-7
abundance: .
v_gene: TRBV5-1

CDR3nt: TGCGCCAGCAGCTTGTCGGGAAATCAGCCCCAGCATTTT
CDR3aa: CASSLSGNQPQHF
d_gene: .
j_gene: TRBJ1-5
abundance: many
v_gene: TRBV5-1

CDR3nt: TGTGCCAGCAGTTACGCGGGACTAGCTATTCGTGAGCAGTTCTTC
CDR3aa: CASSYAGLAIREQFF
d_gene: TRBD2
j_gene: TRBJ2-1
abundance: .
v_gene: TRBV6-5

CDR3nt: TGTGCCAGCAGTTACTCAGGTCCAACAGGGGGGAGATACGAGCAGTACTTC
CDR3aa: CASSYSGPTGGRYEQYF
d_gene: TRBD1
j_gene: TRBJ2-7
abundance: few
v_gene: TRBV6-5

CDR3nt: TGTGCCAGCAGCCCCCCTTGGGACTACGAGCAGTACTTC
CDR3aa: CASSPPWDYEQYF
d_gene: .
j_gene: TRBJ2-7
abundance: .
v_gene: TRBV7-2

CDR3nt: TGCAGTGCTAGAACCGGAGGGGGTGTCGACAATCAGCCCCAGCATTTT
CDR3aa: CSARTGGGVDNQPQHF
d_gene: .
j_gene: TRBJ1-5
abundance: .
v_gene: TRBV20-1

CDR3nt: TGTGCCATCAGGGACAGGAAAAGGGAGAACACTGAAGCTTTCTTT
CDR3aa: CAIRDRKRENTEAFF
d_gene: TRBD1
j_gene: TRBJ1-1
abundance: many
v_gene: TRBV10-3

CDR3nt: TGCAGTGCTAACAGGGGTCTGTCCTACGAGCAGTACTTC
CDR3aa: CSANRGLSYEQYF
d_gene: TRBD1
j_gene: TRBJ2-7
abundance: many
v_gene: TRBV20-1

CDR3nt: TGTGCCAGCAGTCGATGGGGGGAGCAGTTCTTC
CDR3aa: CASSRWGEQFF
d_gene: .
j_gene: TRBJ2-1
abundance: many
v_gene: TRBV12-3/TRBV12-4

CDR3nt: TGCGCCAGCACTCTCCCGGAGGGGACCCAGTACTTC
CDR3aa: CASTLPEGTQYF
d_gene: .
j_gene: TRBJ2-5
abundance: .
v_gene: TRBV5-1

CDR3nt: TGTGCCACCAGCAGGGGCCCGCGCTTGAGCTCCTACAATGAGCAGTTCTTC
CDR3aa: CATSRGPRLSSYNEQFF
d_gene: .
j_gene: TRBJ2-1
abundance: .
v_gene: TRBV15

CDR3nt: TGTGCCAGCAGCTTGGTTGCGACCCAGTACTTC
CDR3aa: CASSLVATQYF
d_gene: .
j_gene: TRBJ2-5
abundance: many
v_gene: TRBV5-5

CDR3nt: TGCAGTGCTCAGAGACGGGGGCTCTCCTACGAGCAGTACTTC
CDR3aa: CSAQRRGLSYEQYF
d_gene: .
j_gene: TRBJ2-7
abundance: .
v_gene: TRBV20-1

CDR3nt: TGCGCCAGCAGCCAATGGGGAAACGCCTACAATGAGCAGTTCTTC
CDR3aa: CASSQWGNAYNEQFF
d_gene: .
j_gene: TRBJ2-1
abundance: many
v_gene: TRBV5-1

CDR3nt: TGTGCCAGCAGCCGGTCACGACGGGAGACCCAGTACTTC
CDR3aa: CASSRSRRETQYF
d_gene: .
j_gene: TRBJ2-5
abundance: many
v_gene: TRBV7-6

CDR3nt: TGTGCCACCAGTGATTCAGACAGGTACTATGGCTACACCTTC
CDR3aa: CATSDSDRYYGYTF
d_gene: .
j_gene: TRBJ1-2
abundance: few
v_gene: TRBV24-1

CDR3nt: TGTGCCAGCAGCTTAGGGGCAGGGGCACCTGGAAACACCATATATTTT
CDR3aa: CASSLGAGAPGNTIYF
d_gene: .
j_gene: TRBJ1-3
abundance: .
v_gene: TRBV7-9

CDR3nt: TGTGCCAGCAAGAGGATGTACGAGCAGTACTTC
CDR3aa: CASKRMYEQYF
d_gene: .
j_gene: TRBJ2-7
abundance: .
v_gene: TRBV6-6

CDR3nt: TGTGCCAGCAGTCTCCGACAGGGTGAGACTGAAGCTTTCTTT
CDR3aa: CASSLRQGETEAFF
d_gene: TRBD1
j_gene: TRBJ1-1
abundance: .
v_gene: TRBV6-1

CDR3nt: TGTGCCATCAGTGAGCCCTCAGGGAGGGGGGCAGATACGCAGTATTTT
CDR3aa: CAISEPSGRGADTQYF
d_gene: .
j_gene: TRBJ2-3
abundance: .
v_gene: TRBV10-3

CDR3nt: TGTGCCAGCAGCCGGGGGGGAGGGGTGAACTATGGCTACACCTTC
CDR3aa: CASSRGGGVNYGYTF
d_gene: .
j_gene: TRBJ1-2
abundance: few
v_gene: TRBV4-2

CDR3nt: TGCAGTGCTAGATCGACAGGGGGGATCTCCTACAATGAGCAGTTCTTC
CDR3aa: CSARSTGGISYNEQFF
d_gene: TRBD1
j_gene: TRBJ2-1
abundance: .
v_gene: TRBV20-1

CDR3nt: TGTGCCAGCAGTTCGAGACACGACTACGAGCAGTACTTC
CDR3aa: CASSSRHDYEQYF
d_gene: .
j_gene: TRBJ2-7
abundance: few
v_gene: TRBV12-3/TRBV12-4

CDR3nt: TGCAGCGTTGTGGGGCAGGCGAACACTGAAGCTTTCTTT
CDR3aa: CSVVGQANTEAFF
d_gene: .
j_gene: TRBJ1-1
abundance: many
v_gene: TRBV29-1

CDR3nt: TGCAGTGCGAGACCGGGAGTCGGGGACCGGGAGCTGTTTTTT
CDR3aa: CSARPGVGDRELFF
d_gene: .
j_gene: TRBJ2-2
abundance: many
v_gene: TRBV20-1

CDR3nt: TGTGCCAGCAGCTTAGGCCCCCCGGGACAGGGGCGAAAATCGACGTACGAGCAGTACTTC
CDR3aa: CASSLGPPGQGRKSTYEQYF
d_gene: TRBD1
j_gene: TRBJ2-7
abundance: few
v_gene: TRBV11-1

CDR3nt: TGCAGTGCTCAACCCGGGACAGGGGCCTATAATTCACCCCTCCACTTT
CDR3aa: CSAQPGTGAYNSPLHF
d_gene: TRBD1
j_gene: TRBJ1-6
abundance: many
v_gene: TRBV20-1

CDR3nt: TGCAGTGCTAGAGGCGGACTAGCGGGAGTTGCTCAAGATACGCAGTATTTT
CDR3aa: CSARGGLAGVAQDTQYF
d_gene: TRBD2
j_gene: TRBJ2-3
abundance: few
v_gene: TRBV20-1

CDR3nt: TGCAGTGCTAAGGGCAGGGTAGGTTACGAGCAGTACTTC
CDR3aa: CSAKGRVGYEQYF
d_gene: .
j_gene: TRBJ2-7
abundance: .
v_gene: TRBV20-1

CDR3nt: TGTGCCAGCAGCTTTAAGACAGGGATGAATGAGCAGTTCTTC
CDR3aa: CASSFKTGMNEQFF
d_gene: TRBD1
j_gene: TRBJ2-1
abundance: .
v_gene: TRBV7-2

CDR3nt: TGCAGTGCCGAATCCCTACTAGCGGTGACCTACAATGAGCAGTTCTTC
CDR3aa: CSAESLLAVTYNEQFF
d_gene: TRBD2
j_gene: TRBJ2-1
abundance: .
v_gene: TRBV20-1

CDR3nt: TGTGCCAGCAGCCGGGGCCCCACCCCCTACGAGCAGTACTTC
CDR3aa: CASSRGPTPYEQYF
d_gene: .
j_gene: TRBJ2-7
abundance: .
v_gene: TRBV7-2

CDR3nt: TGTGCCAGCAGCCCACCCGGGCCCCTGACTAACACTGAAGCTTTCTTT
CDR3aa: CASSPPGPLTNTEAFF
d_gene: .
j_gene: TRBJ1-1
abundance: .
v_gene: TRBV6-1

CDR3nt: TGCGCCAGCAGCCAAGATGTTACAGGGAGGACTGAAGCTTTCTTT
CDR3aa: CASSQDVTGRTEAFF
d_gene: .
j_gene: TRBJ1-1
abundance: .
v_gene: TRBV4-3

CDR3nt: TGTGCCAGCTCACCAAGGCAGGCCAGCTCCTACAATGAGCAGTTCTTC
CDR3aa: CASSPRQASSYNEQFF
d_gene: .
j_gene: TRBJ2-1
abundance: .
v_gene: TRBV18

CDR3nt: TGCAGCGCTGGCGGACAGGGGGACGAGCAGTACTTC
CDR3aa: CSAGGQGDEQYF
d_gene: TRBD1
j_gene: TRBJ2-7
abundance: many
v_gene: TRBV29-1

CDR3nt: TGCAGTGCTAGGGAAACATATAGCAATCAGCCCCAGCATTTT
CDR3aa: CSARETYSNQPQHF
d_gene: .
j_gene: TRBJ1-5
abundance: many
v_gene: TRBV20-1

CDR3nt: TGTGCCAGCAGTTTGTGGGGGTTCAATCAGCCCCAGCATTTT
CDR3aa: CASSLWGFNQPQHF
d_gene: .
j_gene: TRBJ1-5
abundance: .
v_gene: TRBV12-3/TRBV12-4

CDR3nt: TGCGCCAGCAGCCAAGTGGTAGGGGGCCATTCCTACAATGAGCAGTTCTTC
CDR3aa: CASSQVVGGHSYNEQFF
d_gene: TRBD1
j_gene: TRBJ2-1
abundance: .
v_gene: TRBV4-3

CDR3nt: TGTGCCAGCAGCCCCGGTCATCGAAAAGAGACCCAGTACTTC
CDR3aa: CASSPGHRKETQYF
d_gene: .
j_gene: TRBJ2-5
abundance: .
v_gene: TRBV6-1

CDR3nt: TGTGCCAGCTCACCAGGGCCTGGCGGGGAAGCTTTCTTT
CDR3aa: CASSPGPGGEAFF
d_gene: .
j_gene: TRBJ1-1
abundance: few
v_gene: TRBV18

CDR3nt: TGTGCCAGCTCACCCCTACTAGCGGGAGACGGTAATGAGCAGTTCTTC
CDR3aa: CASSPLLAGDGNEQFF
d_gene: TRBD2
j_gene: TRBJ2-1
abundance: .
v_gene: TRBV18

CDR3nt: TGTGCCATCAGCCAGGGACAGAACCTCCACTTT
CDR3aa: CAISQGQNLHF
d_gene: TRBD1
j_gene: TRBJ1-6
abundance: .
v_gene: TRBV10-3

CDR3nt: TGTGCCAGCAGTACCTACAGTGCCCGCAACCAAGAGACCCAGTACTTC
CDR3aa: CASSTYSARNQETQYF
d_gene: .
j_gene: TRBJ2-5
abundance: .
v_gene: TRBV6-1

CDR3nt: TGCGCCAGCAGCTTGACCGGTTCTCCTGCCTACAATGAGCAGTTCTTC
CDR3aa: CASSLTGSPAYNEQFF
d_gene: .
j_gene: TRBJ2-1
abundance: few
v_gene: TRBV5-1

CDR3nt: TGTGCCAGCAGTTCGGCGGGAGGTTCTCCGGGGACCCAGTACTTC
CDR3aa: CASSSAGGSPGTQYF
d_gene: TRBD2
j_gene: TRBJ2-5
abundance: many
v_gene: TRBV12-3/TRBV12-4